The 24 T cell receptor beta chains below were found in one sample sequenced in a study of breast tumors, draining lymph nodes, adjacent tissues. The lymph nodes were axillary draining lymph nodes from breast cancer patients. TCRdb re-derived calls from the multiplex PCR reads in MiXCR, one entry per CDR3 protein. This table holds about 130,000 distinct CDR3 sequences, 20% to 25% found once. The sequencing sample was made of axillary lymph node tissue. Receptors were obtained from a female donor with breast cancer. Some clones in this sample may be carry-over from other donors' samples.

This clonotype was recorded many times. The chain employs TRBV20-1 and TRBJ2-7; D remains ambiguous. The CDR3 runs 13 residues. Between the trimmed V and J ends, which lost 3 bases and 6 bases, there was a span of 15 bases. The germline gives CDR1 DFQATT, CDR2 SNEGSKA (reference sequence). CDR3 coding DNA: TGCAGTGCTAGGGGCAGCTCTACGACCGAGCAGTACTTC. The encoded protein is CSARGSSTTEQYF.

With respect to this clonotype: A much bigger clone sits one base away, suggesting this may be a read error. This rearrangement joins TRBV28 to TRBJ1-2; a possible D gene is TRBD1 (6 bases). The CDR3 is 13 residues long. Germline values: CDR1 MDHEN, CDR2 SYDVKM. The CDR3: CASSPRGLYGCTF. The CDR3 coding sequence is TGTGCCAGCAGTCCCCGGGGGCTCTATGGCTGCACCTTC.

This clonotype was seen at least ten times. V and J are TRBV29-1 and TRBJ1-5; D may be TRBD1 (6 bases). CDR3 length: 13 residues. The germline CDR1 and CDR2 sequences are SQVTM and ANQGSEA. V was trimmed by 4 bases and J by 4 bases, leaving 11 bases between them. CDR3 nucleotides: TGCAGCGTTGCCCCTACAGGGAATCAGCCCCAGCATTTT. It specifies CSVAPTGNQPQHF. Complete variable domain (other parts from reference TRBV29-1 and TRBJ1-5): SAVISQKPSRDICQRGTSLTIQCQVDSQVTMMFWYRQQPGQSLTLIATANQGSEATYESGFVIDKFPISRPNLTFSTLTVSNMSPEDSSIYLCSVAPTGNQPQHFGDGTRLSIL.

This clonotype came up a few times. V and J are TRBV4-2 and TRBJ2-7, with 7 bases that match TRBD1. The CDR3 runs 16 residues. V was pared by 2 bases and J by 4 bases, with 11 bases of the junction left unmatched. CDR1 and CDR2 (germline): LGHNA, YNFKEQ. The CDR3 reads CASSQRGTVIPYEQYF. The DNA for the CDR3 is TGTGCCAGCAGCCAACGAGGGACAGTCATCCCGTACGAGCAGTACTTC.

In its sample, this clonotype was seen once. A much larger clonotype is one base distant, so this may be a read error. V usage is TRBV6-5 and J usage is TRBJ2-7; TRBD2 aligns across 11 bases. Looked up from germline, CDR1 is MNHEY and CDR2 is SVGAGI. The CDR3 runs to 17 residues. V shed 0 bases, J shed 0 bases, and the junction held 4 bases outside the gene matches. The CDR3 loop is CASSYSVAGGISYEQYF. The CDR3 DNA is TGTGCCAGCAGTTACTCGGTAGCGGGGGGGATCTCCTACGAGCAGTACTTC.

DNA of the CDR3: TGTGCCAGCAGCCGTTTTGAGAGGGCTGGGGACATTCAGTACTTC. As protein: CASSRFERAGDIQYF. The gene calls are TRBV7-2 and TRBJ2-4; D might be TRBD2 (5 bases). The germline V and J ends were trimmed by 5 bases and 8 bases, with 19 bases remaining between them. Germline lookup yields CDR1 SGHTA and CDR2 FQGNSA. This CDR3 has 15 residues.

V and J are TRBV19 and TRBJ2-3, with 16 bases identical to TRBD2. The junction had 6 bases not matched to a gene; V was cut back by 5 bases and J by 4 bases. Germline V gene sequence: CDR1 LNHDA, CDR2 SQIVND (reference sequence). The CDR3 spans 17 residues. The CDR3 DNA reads TGTGCCAGTAGTGCGGGACTAGCGGGAGGGCCAGCAGATACGCAGTATTTT. Encoded protein: CASSAGLAGGPADTQYF.

This clonotype appeared once. This may come from a read error, since a much larger clone is one base off. The chain recombines TRBV6-1 with TRBJ2-1; 7 positions match TRBD1. This CDR3 has 17 residues. The V gene's germline CDR1 is MNHNS and CDR2 SASEGT. Trimming at V came to 8 bases and at J to 7 bases, leaving 20 bases not matched to a gene. CDR3 amino acids: CASGGSGFQGVRNEQFF. The CDR3 nucleotides read TGTGCCAGCGGTGGCTCCGGTTTTCAGGGGGTCAGAAATGAGCAGTTCTTC.

In this sample, this clonotype turned up many times. CDR3 amino acids: CASSPTRGSQETQYF. The CDR3 DNA reads as TGTGCCAGCAGCCCCACCCGGGGGTCTCAAGAGACCCAGTACTTC. This sequence joins TRBV11-2 and TRBJ2-5, with TRBD2 as a possible D gene (6 bases). In germline, CDR1 is SGHAT, CDR2 FQNNGV. V lost 5 bases and J 2 bases, leaving 15 bases between the germline ends. The CDR3 runs 15 residues.

This clonotype was counted ten times or more. CDR3 sequence: CASSGSRGLSNEQFF. DNA for the CDR3: TGTGCCAGCAGTGGGAGTAGGGGTCTATCAAATGAGCAGTTCTTC. V is TRBV12-3 or TRBV12-4 and J is TRBJ2-1; D might be TRBD1 or TRBD2, each matching 5 bases. The CDR3 is 15 amino acids. Trimming stripped 5 bases from V and 7 bases from J, with 18 bases between.

This clonotype was recorded many times. The genes are TRBV7-9 and TRBJ1-4; unclear D gene. The V and J ends lost 5 bases and 0 bases respectively, with 10 bases between them. This CDR3 spans 15 amino acids. CDR1 is SEHNR, CDR2 FQNEAQ, per germline (reference sequence). For the CDR3, the DNA is TGTGCCAGCAGCCTGCCGACGGCAACTAATGAAAAACTGTTTTTT. Amino acids: CASSLPTATNEKLFF.

Of note for this clonotype: This may come from a read error, since a much larger clone is one base off. The rearrangement links TRBV12-3 or TRBV12-4 to TRBJ1-3; D unclear. The CDR3 is 19 residues long. The CDR3 coding sequence is TGTGCCAGCAGTCATTTCCGGTCTGGTACGGACCTTCCTGGAACCACCATATATTTT. Protein sequence: CASSHFRSGTDLPGTTIYF.

This clonotype appeared many times. This rearrangement joins TRBV11-3 to TRBJ2-7; D remains unclear. Trimming left V 6 bases short and J 2 bases short, with 8 bases between. This CDR3 contains 12 residues. Germline lookup yields CDR1 SGHNT and CDR2 YENEEA. CDR3 residues: CASRGQTYEQYF. In DNA, the CDR3 is TGTGCCAGCAGGGGCCAAACCTACGAGCAGTACTTC.

This clonotype was picked up many times. The genes are TRBV12-3 or TRBV12-4 and TRBJ2-7; D call uncertain. CDR3 length equals 15 residues. The ends were cut back, 3 bases at V and 0 bases at J, with 12 bases in the middle. CDR3 sequence: CASSLVPGLSYEQYF. In DNA form, the CDR3 reads TGTGCCAGCAGTTTGGTCCCGGGTCTCTCCTACGAGCAGTACTTC.

This clonotype appeared many times. This chain uses TRBV29-1 with TRBJ2-7; D is uncertain. Germline V lookup: CDR1 SQVTM, CDR2 ANQGSEA. The V end was cut by 1 base, the J end by 5 bases, with 12 bases between. This CDR3 contains 13 residues. CDR3 residues: CSVEGLGFDEQYF. The CDR3 DNA follows: TGCAGCGTTGAAGGGTTGGGTTTCGACGAGCAGTACTTC.

Points on this clonotype: A single base separates this from a much larger clone, so it may be a read error. This rearrangement joins TRBV20-1 to TRBJ1-2; 12 bases map to TRBD1. The CDR3 extends over 14 amino acids. CDR1 and CDR2 from the germline V gene are DFQATT and SNEGSKA (reference sequence). This chain's CDR3 is CSAPGTGGGYGHTF. CDR3 DNA: TGCAGTGCCCCGGGGACAGGGGGCGGCTATGGCCACACCTTC.

With respect to this clonotype: At one end, the junction sequence differs from germline, possibly due to a read error. V is TRBV7-9 and J is TRBJ2-1; 8 nucleotides agree with TRBD2. Germline CDR1 and CDR2: SEHNR and FQNEAQ (reference sequence). The CDR3 extends over 15 amino acids. The CDR3 region is CASSLSAGGNNEKSF. In DNA form, the CDR3 reads TGTGCCAGCAGCTTAAGTGCGGGGGGTAACAATGAGAAGTCCTTC.

This clonotype came up many times. The J gene is TRBJ2-3, the V gene TRBV5-1, with 7 bases lining up with TRBD2. Germline V gives CDR1 SGHRS, CDR2 YFSETQ. After removal of 4 bases from V and 2 bases from J, the junction contained 10 bases not matched to a gene. CDR3 length equals 16 residues. This chain's CDR3 is CASSLQGGSVTDTQYF. CDR3 nucleotide sequence: TGCGCCAGCAGCCTACAAGGCGGGAGTGTCACAGATACGCAGTATTTT. Based on the CDR3 plus reference TRBV5-1 and TRBJ2-3, the full variable domain is KAGVTQTPRYLIKTRGQQVTLSCSPISGHRSVSWYQQTPGQGLQFLFEYFSETQRNKGNFPGRFSGRQFSNSRSEMNVSTLELGDSALYLCASSLQGGSVTDTQYFGPGTRLTVL.

Remarks on this clonotype: A much larger clone lies one base from this, so it may be a read error. V usage is TRBV24-1 and J usage is TRBJ2-1; 11 bases align to TRBD1. Germline values: CDR1 KGHDR, CDR2 SFDVKD. This CDR3 is built from 16 residues. This CDR3 is CAASDAGTGGRNEQFF. As DNA, the CDR3 is TGTGCCGCCAGTGACGCCGGGACAGGGGGAAGGAATGAGCAGTTCTTC.

Notes on this clonotype: Just one base apart from a much larger clone, this may be a read error. The chain recombines TRBV20-1 with TRBJ2-1; possibly TRBD2 for D (5 bases). Looked up from germline, CDR1 is DFQATT and CDR2 is SNEGSKA (reference sequence). The CDR3 totals 12 residues. CDR3 sequence (DNA): TGCAGTGCTAAAGCAGACTACAATGAGCAGCTCTTC. Its protein is CSAKADYNEQLF.

This clonotype was observed at least ten times. The J gene is TRBJ1-5, the V gene TRBV20-1, with D maybe TRBD1 (5 bases). Germline V gives CDR1 DFQATT, CDR2 SNEGSKA (reference sequence). V dropped 3 bases and J dropped 4 bases, with 13 bases sitting between them. This CDR3 region has 14 residues. The CDR3 region is CSAREAKGNQPQHF. The CDR3 nucleotides read TGCAGTGCTAGGGAAGCCAAGGGGAATCAGCCCCAGCATTTT.

This clonotype was picked up many times. The J gene is TRBJ2-1, the V gene TRBV6-2 or TRBV6-3; maybe TRBD1 (6 bases). This CDR3 contains 15 residues. CDR1 and CDR2 (germline): MNHEY, SVGEGT. V gave up 5 bases and J gave up 2 bases, with 13 bases separating them. CDR3 DNA: TGTGCCAGCAGTCTAGGGACACCCACCTACAATGAGCAGTTCTTC. Its protein is CASSLGTPTYNEQFF.

The chain recombines TRBV19 with TRBJ1-5; possible D gene TRBD1, 5 bases. The germline V and J ends were trimmed by 3 bases and 5 bases, with 17 bases remaining between them. The CDR3 has 16 amino acids. Germline assignment: CDR1 LNHDA and CDR2 SQIVND (reference sequence). In nucleotides, the CDR3 is TGTGCCAGTAGTATTCTGAAATCACCGGGACATCAGCCCCAGCATTTT. It is translated as CASSILKSPGHQPQHF.

Ten or more counts support this clonotype. J is TRBJ2-1 and V is TRBV4-1; D not resolved. Germline-derived CDR1 and CDR2 are MGHRA and YSYEKL. V lost 1 base, J lost 0 bases, and 4 bases lay in between. CDR3 size: 14 residues. The CDR3 sequence is CASSQGDSYNEQFF. DNA for the CDR3: TGCGCCAGCAGCCAAGGGGACTCCTACAATGAGCAGTTCTTC.